This T cell receptor (beta chain) was documented in a study of T cells expressing NK-cell markers. Study-level points and caveats: The same clonotypes also predominated in the CD3+CD56-NKG2C+ fraction of several donors.

On this clonotype: Its matching antigen is unknown.

Researchers built TCR beta cDNA using 5'RACE template switching with UMIs. TCRdb reprocessed the 5' RACE reads and reports one entry per CDR3 protein, with no DNA. The sample includes 200,000 to 300,000 distinct CDR3 sequences. The CDR3 extends over 15 amino acids. This TCR came from a woman between 18 and 70 years old in good health. The source material was blood T cells: a sorted CD56 or NKG2C T cell subset, CD4+ or CD8+ T cells, or bulk PBMC T cells (not recorded which). The V and J genes are TRBV12-3 or TRBV12-4 and TRBJ2-1; checking the TCRdb D call of TRBD2 is not possible without DNA. CDR3: CASSLVAGRYNEQFF.